The rows below give T cell receptor beta chains drawn from one sample of a study of T cells after somatic rescue of genetic block. The protocol was immunoSEQ multiplex PCR, while the TCRdb copy is restricted to in-frame clones and leaves out a portion. This sample has approximately 14,000 clones; roughly 72% occur once, and the top ten carry 20% to 25%. Material for sequencing was peripheral blood mononuclear cells (PBMCs). These receptors all come from a boy between 10 and 17 years old. CDR3s include the opening cysteine and the closing phenylalanine or tryptophan. D genes are given only for firm matches. Where a row states a size, it is once, few, many or the class of an expanded clone; other rows omit it.

>TRBV19|-|TRBJ2-7|-
TGTGCCAGTTCCACCAGGGCTCGACCCTCCTACGAGCAGTACTTC
CASSTRARPSYEQYF
>TRBV15|-|TRBJ2-5|-
TGTGCCACCAGCAGAGAGTCCAAGGTCGGAGAGACCCAGTACTTC
CATSRESKVGETQYF
>TRBV28|TRBD1|TRBJ1-2|-
TGTGCCAGCAGTTCAGGGACAGGAGGGAACTATGGCTACACCTTC
CASSSGTGGNYGYTF
>TRBV2|-|TRBJ1-5|-
TGTGCCAGCACCAGATACCCGGGTAGCAATCAGCCCCAGCATTTT
CASTRYPGSNQPQHF
>TRBV6-5|-|TRBJ2-3|few
TGTGCCAGCAAAGAGACAGATACGCAGTATTTT
CASKETDTQYF
>TRBV7-2|-|TRBJ2-1|once
TGTGCCAGCAGCTTAGGGCCCCCGGGCTTCTTC
CASSLGPPGFF
>TRBV19|TRBD1|TRBJ2-2|-
TGTGCCACCTCTTGGACAGGGGGCACCGGGGAGCTGTTTTTT
CATSWTGGTGELFF
>TRBV18|-|TRBJ1-1|-
TGTGCCAGCTCGGGGCCCCTCAGGGGACCCAGCGGTGGAGCTTTCTTT
CASSGPLRGPSGGAFF
>TRBV30|-|TRBJ2-3|-
TGTGCCTGGACCCCAACAGGCACAGATACGCAGTATTTT
CAWTPTGTDTQYF
>TRBV11-2|-|TRBJ2-5|-
TGTGCCAGCAGCTTCGGAGGGGCTCAGGAGACCCAGTACTTC
CASSFGGAQETQYF
>TRBV6-5|-|TRBJ2-6|-
TGTGCCAGCAGTTCCAGCCTCTCCGGGGCCAACGTCCTGACTTTC
CASSSSLSGANVLTF
>TRBV6-6|-|TRBJ2-1|-
TGTGCCAGCACCCCCGTAGGTTTCTCCTACAATGAGCAGTTCTTC
CASTPVGFSYNEQFF
>TRBV19|TRBD1|TRBJ2-7|-
TGTGCCAGTAGCAGGACAGGGGTCGAGCAGTACTTC
CASSRTGVEQYF
>TRBV19|-|TRBJ2-2|-
TGTGCCAGTATTTCGACAGGCCTAAACACCGGGGAGCTGTTTTTT
CASISTGLNTGELFF
>TRBV6-5|TRBD1|TRBJ2-7|-
TGTGCCAGCAGTTCGTCCGGGACAGGGGAATACGAGCAGTACTTC
CASSSSGTGEYEQYF
>TRBV13|-|TRBJ2-1|few
TGTGCCAGCAGCCCCTCCTTCAATGAGCAGTTCTTC
CASSPSFNEQFF
>TRBV18|-|TRBJ2-7|-
TGTGCCAGCTCACCGGGGGGATCAGGCGCCTACGAGCAGTACTTC
CASSPGGSGAYEQYF
>TRBV7-8|-|TRBJ1-2|-
TGTGCCAGCAGCTCCGGACAGCGCTCTAACTATGGCTACACCTTC
CASSSGQRSNYGYTF
>TRBV7-6|-|TRBJ1-1|-
TGTGCCAGCAGCTCCAGCACGGGAGTCCTTCTGAACACTAGGGCTTTCTTT
CASSSSTGVLLNTRAFF
>TRBV6-6|-|TRBJ2-4|-
TGTGCCAGCAGACCCTCCAGCCTAGCCAAAAACATTCAGTACTTC
CASRPSSLAKNIQYF
>TRBV28|TRBD1|TRBJ1-3|-
TGTGCCAGCAGGGCTAACAGGGGAAGCTCTGGAAACACCATATATTTT
CASRANRGSSGNTIYF
>TRBV30|-|TRBJ2-1|once
TGTGCCTGGAGTGTACCAGGGGCGAGCTCCTACAATGAGCAGTTCTTC
CAWSVPGASSYNEQFF
>TRBV6-5|-|TRBJ2-2|-
TGTGCCAGCAGCCCCGTTGGGGGGAACACCGGGGAGCTGTTTTTT
CASSPVGGNTGELFF
>TRBV7-9|-|TRBJ1-3|-
TGTGCCAGCAGCTCGGGACGACCTAGGAGCACCATATATTTT
CASSSGRPRSTIYF
>TRBV5-1|TRBD1|TRBJ1-5|-
TGCGCCAGCAGTCCTGGACAGGATCAGCCCCAGCATTTT
CASSPGQDQPQHF
>TRBV19|-|TRBJ2-3|-
TGTGCCAGTAGTATAGCGGGACGGACAGATACGCAGTATTTT
CASSIAGRTDTQYF
>TRBV21-1|-|TRBJ2-7|-
-
CASLWGTGSYEQYF
>TRBV18|TRBD1|TRBJ1-1|-
TGTGCCAGCTCACCAGGGGAGGTAAAGAGGACAGGGCGGGACACTGAAGCTTTCTTT
CASSPGEVKRTGRDTEAFF
>TRBV9|-|TRBJ2-3|once
TGTGCCAGCAGCGTAGCTCCAGGGGCTAGCACAGATACGCAGTATTTT
CASSVAPGASTDTQYF
>TRBV7-2|-|TRBJ2-7|-
TGTGCCAGCAGCGCATCAAGGGGTCCCTACGAGCAGTACTTC
CASSASRGPYEQYF
>TRBV7-9|-|TRBJ2-3|-
TGTGCCAGCAGTTCGAGTGTTGGATATACGCAGTATTTT
CASSSSVGYTQYF
>TRBV6-4|-|TRBJ1-6|-
TGTGCCAGCAGTGAGAAGTATAATTCACCCCTCCACTTT
CASSEKYNSPLHF